Listed here are 22 T cell receptor beta chains from one sample, sequenced in a study of shared T cell receptors in the human thymus. Some clones are missing from TCRdb's copy, which holds only in-frame ones; the method was immunoSEQ multiplex PCR. The sample comprises about 730,000 clones, 75% to 90% of which are singletons, and roughly 0.01% rests with the top ten. The same data also went into a second study, on human thymus T cells.

Material: thymocytes. The receptors were gathered from a girl under three years old with a congenital heart defect.

This chain uses TRBV27 with TRBJ1-6; 8 bases are a match to TRBD1. J was trimmed by 0 bases and V by 8 bases; bases with no gene match: 15. Looked up from germline, CDR1 is MNHEY and CDR2 is SMNVEV (reference sequence). This CDR3 is built from 19 residues. CDR3 protein: CASGWGTTGASSYNSPLHF. CDR3 bases: TGTGCCAGCGGATGGGGCACGACAGGGGCGAGCTCCTATAATTCACCCCTCCACTTT.

V and J are TRBV9 and TRBJ2-1, with D perhaps matching TRBD2 (6 bases). The germline V gene has CDR1 SGDLS and CDR2 YYNGEE. The CDR3 totals 16 residues. Trimming took off 4 bases at V and 8 bases at J, with 22 bases between the two ends. The CDR3 sequence: CASSPPGDPGVDEQFF. CDR3 DNA: TGTGCCAGCAGCCCCCCGGGGGACCCGGGTGTCGATGAGCAGTTCTTC.

The V and J genes are TRBV11-2 and TRBJ1-2, with 8 bases lining up with TRBD1. The CDR3 has 14 amino acids. The V and J ends lost 3 bases and 7 bases, in that order; junction bases with no gene match: 7. The germline V gene has CDR1 SGHAT and CDR2 FQNNGV. CDR3 bases: TGTGCCAGCAGCTTTTTAGGGACAGGTGGTGGCTACACCTTC. This codes for CASSFLGTGGGYTF. Looking up the rest from reference TRBV11-2 and TRBJ1-2 gives the full variable domain: EAGVAQSPRYKIIEKRQSVAFWCNPISGHATLYWYQQILGQGPKLLIQFQNNGVVDDSQLPKDRFSAERLKGVDSTLKIQPAKLEDSAVYLCASSFLGTGGGYTFGSGTRLTVV.

The V gene is TRBV29-1, the J gene TRBJ2-1; 12 bases match TRBD2. CDR3 length: 20 residues. Looked up from germline, CDR1 is SQVTM and CDR2 is ANQGSEA. V shed 6 bases, J shed 4 bases, and the junction held 22 bases outside the gene matches. In DNA, the CDR3 is TGCAGCGTGAGCAACCCCAGGGAGCTAGCGGGGGGGCCCGGTTACAATGAGCAGTTCTTC. Amino acids: CSVSNPRELAGGPGYNEQFF.

The chain is built from TRBV7-8 and TRBJ2-5; D not certain. The assigned J gene may be wrong: the sequence end matches TRBJ2-7 better. This CDR3 comprises 14 residues. Per germline, CDR1 SGHVS and CDR2 FQNEAQ. CDR3 residues: CASSLSASPYEQYF. The DNA for the CDR3 is TGTGCCAGCAGCTTATCTGCAAGCCCCTACGAGCAGTACTTC.

The chain employs TRBV10-2 and TRBJ1-1, with D hard to call. Germline V gene sequence: CDR1 WSHSY, CDR2 SAAADI. Trimming cost V 11 bases and J 1 base, with 14 bases left between them. This CDR3 is built from 13 residues. The CDR3 loop reads CAHARSPNTEAFF. CDR3 DNA sequence: TGCGCCCACGCGAGGTCGCCGAACACTGAAGCTTTCTTT.

The V and J genes are TRBV6-6 and TRBJ1-5, with D possibly TRBD1 on 6 matching bases. The V end lost 6 bases, the J end lost 5 bases, and 20 bases lay between the germline ends. The CDR3 spans 16 residues. CDR1 and CDR2 (germline): MNHNY, SVGAGI (reference sequence). CDR3 residues: CASSPTGRKPDQPQHF. Written as DNA, the CDR3 is TGTGCCAGCAGCCCTACAGGGCGCAAGCCAGATCAGCCCCAGCATTTT.

The CDR3 loop is CASSQVAGYLETQYF. The DNA for the CDR3 is TGTGCCAGCAGCCAAGTAGCGGGTTACCTAGAGACCCAGTACTTC. The chain combines TRBV14 with TRBJ2-5, with TRBD2 identical over 7 bases. Trimming cost V 1 base and J 4 bases; bases outside gene matches: 6. The CDR3 is 15 amino acids. The germline CDR1 and CDR2 sequences are SGHDN and FVKESK.

The rearrangement joins TRBV7-9 to TRBJ1-6; D remains unclear. Per the germline V gene, CDR1 is SEHNR and CDR2 is FQNEAQ (reference sequence). Trimming took off 3 bases at V and 1 base at J, with 7 bases between the two ends. The length of the CDR3 is 15 residues. The CDR3 loop reads CASSLGRSYNSPLHF. DNA for the CDR3: TGTGCCAGCAGCTTGGGGAGGTCCTATAATTCACCCCTCCACTTT.

V usage is TRBV14 and J usage is TRBJ2-3; the D is unclear. The V end lost 3 bases, the J end lost 7 bases, and 8 bases lay between the germline ends. CDR3 length: 12 residues. Germline values: CDR1 SGHDN, CDR2 FVKESK. This chain's CDR3 is CASSHAQNTQYF. CDR3 coding DNA: TGTGCCAGCAGCCACGCGCAAAATACGCAGTATTTT.

J is TRBJ1-1 and V is TRBV9; no firm D call. Germline V gene lookup returns CDR1 SGDLS and CDR2 YYNGEE. Trimming took off 3 bases at V and 1 base at J, with 13 bases between the two ends. CDR3 length equals 15 residues. CDR3 sequence: CASSGGEGANTEAFF. The CDR3 region has the DNA TGTGCCAGCAGCGGGGGTGAGGGAGCGAACACTGAAGCTTTCTTT.

The CDR3 sequence: CASSYVKGRDEKLFF. The CDR3 bases are TGTGCCAGCAGTTACGTAAAGGGCAGGGATGAAAAACTGTTTTTT. This chain connects TRBV6-5 to TRBJ1-4; D may be TRBD1 (5 bases). Trimming took off 2 bases at V and 6 bases at J, with 13 bases between the two ends. Germline lookup yields CDR1 MNHEY and CDR2 SVGAGI. This CDR3 has 15 amino acids.

This rearrangement joins TRBV19 to TRBJ2-2, with a possible D match to TRBD1 (5 bases). The V end was cut by 7 bases, the J end by 0 bases, with 12 bases between. CDR1 is LNHDA and CDR2 is SQIVND in the germline V gene (reference sequence). This CDR3 comprises 15 residues. CDR3 coding DNA: TGTGCCAGTACCCCGGACAAACCGAACACCGGGGAGCTGTTTTTT. Translating gives CASTPDKPNTGELFF.

The chain couples TRBV10-3 to TRBJ1-3, with D perhaps matching TRBD1 (5 bases). The CDR3 is 12 amino acids. Germline values: CDR1 ENHRY, CDR2 SYGVKD. The V gene lost 8 bases and the J gene lost 1 base, with 6 bases spanning the gap. CDR3 in amino acids: CAIRGSGNTIYF. CDR3 coding DNA: TGTGCCATCCGGGGGTCTGGAAACACCATATATTTT.

The chain joins TRBV6-5 to TRBJ2-2, with 8 bases that match TRBD1. Germline trimming cut 0 bases from V and 3 bases from J; bases unmatched to any gene: 3. CDR1 and CDR2 from the germline V gene are MNHEY and SVGAGI. The CDR3 is 16 residues long. This chain's CDR3 is CASSYSGQGHTGELFF. DNA for the CDR3: TGTGCCAGCAGTTACTCCGGACAGGGCCACACCGGGGAGCTGTTTTTT.

V gene TRBV7-2 combines with J gene TRBJ1-2; 10 nucleotides line up with TRBD1. The trim removed 6 bases at V and 7 bases at J, leaving 8 bases unmatched. The germline V gene has CDR1 SGHTA and CDR2 FQGNSA. This CDR3 comprises 14 residues. CDR3: CASRLRDRGLGYTF. The CDR3 DNA reads TGTGCCAGCAGATTGAGAGACAGGGGGCTTGGCTACACCTTC.

This chain links TRBV11-2 with TRBJ2-5; D may be TRBD1 (5 bases). There are 16 residues in the CDR3. Germline CDR1 and CDR2: SGHAT and FQNNGV. V lost 5 bases to trimming and J lost 5 bases, with 21 bases between them. The CDR3, as DNA: TGTGCCAGCAGCGGTGGGGCTCCGGACCCTCGGGAGACCCAGTACTTC. This translates into CASSGGAPDPRETQYF.

The rearrangement uses TRBV5-1 and TRBJ1-1; TRBD1 matches 9 bases. The J segment lost 1 base and the V segment lost 3 bases, leaving 16 bases of the junction unmatched. Germline V lookup: CDR1 SGHRS, CDR2 YFSETQ. The CDR3 covers 19 residues. CDR3 in amino acids: CASSSDLGWDRASNTEAFF. The CDR3 bases are TGCGCCAGCAGCTCAGATTTAGGGTGGGACAGGGCTTCGAACACTGAAGCTTTCTTT.

The chain has TRBV6-5 and TRBJ1-2, with TRBD1 identical over 7 bases. V was clipped by 4 bases and J by 4 bases; unmatched bases: 6. The germline V gene encodes CDR1 MNHEY and CDR2 SVGAGI. The CDR3 spans 14 residues. The CDR3 protein is CASSCRDRGYGYTF. The CDR3 nucleotides are TGTGCCAGCAGTTGCCGGGACAGAGGCTATGGCTACACCTTC.

This clone was observed a few times. This sequence joins TRBV15 and TRBJ1-1; 7 bases align to TRBD1. Germline V gives CDR1 LNHNV, CDR2 YYDKDF (reference sequence). There are 14 residues in the CDR3. V lost 0 bases, J lost 3 bases, and 1 base stayed unmatched. The CDR3 DNA reads as TGTGCCACCAGCAGAGATACAGGGGACACTGAAGCTTTCTTT. It yields the protein CATSRDTGDTEAFF. The variable domain in full, completed from reference TRBV15 and TRBJ1-1, reads DAMVIQNPRYQVTQFGKPVTLSCSQTLNHNVMYWYQQKSSQAPKLLFHYYDKDFNNEADTPDNFQSRRPNTSFCFLDIRSPGLGDTAMYLCATSRDTGDTEAFFGQGTRLTVV.

V usage is TRBV5-1 and J usage is TRBJ1-1; 10 bases line up with TRBD1. The CDR3 is made up of 16 amino acids. Germline assignment: CDR1 SGHRS and CDR2 YFSETQ. V dropped 4 bases and J dropped 4; count of bases not matched to a gene: 10. The CDR3 spells CASSERQGARATEAFF. The DNA of the CDR3 is TGCGCCAGCAGCGAACGACAGGGGGCGCGGGCCACTGAAGCTTTCTTT.

V gene TRBV28 combines with J gene TRBJ2-7; TRBD2 agrees at 10 bases. The germline CDR1 and CDR2 sequences are MDHEN and SYDVKM. V was pared by 2 bases and J by 6 bases, with 13 bases of the junction left unmatched. This CDR3 is built from 17 residues. The DNA for the CDR3 is TGTGCCAGCAGTTTACGAGCGGGGGGGCTGATCTACCGCGAGCAGTACTTC. This sequence encodes CASSLRAGGLIYREQYF.